Shown below are 3 T cell receptor beta chains from a single sample sequenced in a study of blood T cells in healthy people across ages. The use of a sample-barcoded 5' primer and a J-beta primer mix characterized a second PCR of about 7 to 12 cycles. A single record per CDR3 protein comes from TCRdb applying MiXCR to the 5' RACE reads. The sample holds hundreds of thousands of distinct CDR3 sequences, 25% to 30% seen once. Sequenced material: blood. These receptors were taken from an elderly woman in good health.

The rearrangement links TRBV20-1 to TRBJ2-7; TRBD1 might be the D (6 bases). The CDR3 sequence is 13 residues long. Per the germline V gene, CDR1 is DFQATT and CDR2 is SNEGSKA (reference sequence). Trimming removed 2 bases at V and 2 bases at J, with 10 bases between. CDR3: CSARNRAAYEQYF. The CDR3 nucleotides are TGCAGTGCTAGAAACAGGGCCGCCTACGAGCAGTACTTC.

This clonotype came up a few times. The rearrangement links TRBV3-1 to TRBJ1-2; no clear D gene. The germline V gene has CDR1 LGHDT and CDR2 YNNKEL (reference sequence). V was clipped by 5 bases and J by 4 bases, with 14 bases between them. This CDR3 comprises 14 residues. The CDR3 bases are TGTGCCAGCAGCTCCCCGGCCTGGGGCTATGGCTACACCTTC. Translated: CASSSPAWGYGYTF.

The V call is TRBV10-3, the J call TRBJ1-1; D perhaps matches TRBD1 (6 bases). Germline CDR1 reads ENHRY; CDR2 reads SYGVKD. V was clipped by 5 bases and J by 6 bases, with 16 bases between them. The CDR3 is 14 residues long. This CDR3 reads CAISFSGGGSEAFF. The DNA of the CDR3 is TGTGCCATCAGTTTCTCAGGAGGGGGTTCTGAAGCTTTCTTT.